This entry lists 18 T cell receptor beta chains sequenced from one sample in a study of shared clonotypes between healthy human individuals. Sequencing was performed with immunoSEQ multiplex PCR; in TCRdb, only in-frame clones are kept and a portion is missing. Of hundreds of thousands of clones listed, 60% to 85% are singletons. What was sequenced was PBMCs. The source is a woman aged 40 to 49 in good health. Some clones in this sample may be carry-over from other donors' samples.

The V call is TRBV10-3, the J call TRBJ2-3, with 7 bases identical to TRBD1. The CDR3 has 14 residues. The J segment lost 2 bases and the V segment lost 6 bases, leaving 5 bases of the junction unmatched. Germline V gene data show CDR1 as ENHRY and CDR2 as SYGVKD. The CDR3 is CAISRDSTTDTQYF. Here the CDR3 DNA reads TGTGCCATCAGCCGGGACAGCACCACAGATACGCAGTATTTT.

This rearrangement joins TRBV27 to TRBJ2-5, with 7 positions matching TRBD1. J gave up 1 base and V 5 bases, and 10 bases lay outside the gene matches. The CDR3 spans 16 residues. Germline CDR1 and CDR2: MNHEY and SMNVEV (reference sequence). CDR3 residues: CASSPSSGTVQETQYF. CDR3 nucleotides: TGTGCCAGCAGTCCATCCTCCGGGACAGTCCAAGAGACCCAGTACTTC.

This sequence joins TRBV6-1 and TRBJ1-4; D gene uncertain. CDR1 and CDR2 (germline): MNHNS, SASEGT. The V and J ends lost 5 bases and 7 bases respectively, with 17 bases between them. CDR3 length equals 15 residues. The CDR3 spells CASSPVRGGVEKLFF. The CDR3 nucleotides read TGTGCCAGCAGTCCCGTCCGCGGTGGTGTTGAAAAACTGTTTTTT.

DNA for the CDR3: TGCGCCAGCAGCCAAGATCCGGGACAGGGCTACGAGCAGTACTTC. As protein: CASSQDPGQGYEQYF. The genes are TRBV4-3 and TRBJ2-7; 9 nucleotides match TRBD1. Germline V gene lookup returns CDR1 LGHNA and CDR2 YSLEER. The CDR3 sequence is 15 residues long. With 0 bases clipped from V and 3 bases from J, the junction kept 3 bases outside the gene matches.

V usage is TRBV7-9 and J usage is TRBJ2-2; tentatively, D is TRBD2 (6 bases). In germline, CDR1 is SEHNR, CDR2 FQNEAQ (reference sequence). V was clipped by 7 bases and J by 0 bases, with 15 bases between them. The CDR3 is 16 residues long. The CDR3 nucleotides are TGTGCCAGCACCCATCGAGGAGGGACGAACACCGGGGAGCTGTTTTTT. It is translated as CASTHRGGTNTGELFF. Full variable domain (remainder filled in from reference TRBV7-9 and TRBJ2-2): DTGVSQNPRHKITKRGQNVTFRCDPISEHNRLYWYRQTLGQGPEFLTYFQNEAQLEKSRLLSDRFSAERPKGSFSTLEIQRTEQGDSAMYLCASTHRGGTNTGELFFGEGSRLTVL.

The count of this clone is one. This sample also contains other DNA sequences that code for the same CDR3. V gene TRBV18 combines with J gene TRBJ2-7; TRBD2 is a possible D gene (5 bases). CDR1 is KGHSH and CDR2 is LQKENI in the germline V gene. V was shortened by 3 bases and J by 5 bases, with 11 bases between the two germline ends. The CDR3 sequence is 13 residues long. CDR3: CASSPGSGNEQYF. The CDR3, as DNA: TGTGCCAGCTCACCGGGATCCGGGAACGAGCAGTACTTC.

V is TRBV29-1 and J is TRBJ2-7, with D tentatively TRBD1 (6 bases). The CDR3 is 11 amino acids. Trimming stripped 7 bases from V and 4 bases from J, with 11 bases between. Germline-derived CDR1 and CDR2 are SQVTM and ANQGSEA. CDR3 amino acids: CSEVQGYEQYF. As DNA, the CDR3 is TGCAGCGAGGTACAGGGTTACGAGCAGTACTTC.

The chain has TRBV6-6 and TRBJ2-5, with D uncertain. CDR3 length equals 12 residues. The germline V gene has CDR1 MNHNY and CDR2 SVGAGI (reference sequence). V dropped 7 bases and J dropped 5 bases, with 11 bases sitting between them. The CDR3 sequence is CASKEAAETQYF. The CDR3 DNA sequence: TGTGCCAGCAAAGAAGCCGCGGAGACCCAGTACTTC.

This clone was detected only a few times. The chain joins TRBV9 to TRBJ1-6; 9 nucleotides line up with TRBD1. With V trimmed by 4 bases and J by 5 bases, 4 bases remained unmatched. Germline values: CDR1 SGDLS, CDR2 YYNGEE. This CDR3 has 15 residues. CDR3 sequence reads: CASSYRTGDNSPLHF. The CDR3 DNA reads TGTGCCAGCAGCTACCGGACAGGGGATAATTCACCCCTCCACTTT.

This clone occurred a few times. Other DNA sequences from this sample encode an identical CDR3 as well. V is TRBV10-3 and J is TRBJ2-1; D may correspond to TRBD1 or TRBD2 (5 bases each). Trimming left V 9 bases short and J 5 bases short, with 17 bases between. Germline-derived CDR1 and CDR2 are ENHRY and SYGVKD. The CDR3 extends over 14 amino acids. The DNA of the CDR3 is TGTGCCATTGGGGGAACGGGGCAGGACAATGAGCAGTTCTTC. Protein product: CAIGGTGQDNEQFF.

This chain uses TRBV4-2 with TRBJ2-7, with D perhaps TRBD2 (6 bases). The CDR3 loop spans 17 amino acids. CDR1 and CDR2 (germline): LGHNA, YNFKEQ. V was trimmed by 1 base and J by 4 bases, leaving 20 bases between them. CDR3 region: CASSQVGGAGEDYEQYF. CDR3 in DNA: TGTGCCAGCAGCCAAGTGGGGGGAGCGGGTGAGGATTACGAGCAGTACTTC.

The V and J genes are TRBV2 and TRBJ2-6, with 7 bases fitting TRBD1. V shed 8 bases and J 2 bases; nucleotides not matched to a gene: 15. Germline assignment: CDR1 SNHLY and CDR2 FYNNEI. The CDR3 runs 18 residues. The CDR3 loop reads CASYPLKGAATGANVLTF. DNA of the CDR3: TGTGCCAGCTACCCGCTAAAGGGGGCAGCGACTGGGGCCAACGTCCTGACTTTC.

The chain uses TRBV5-1 and TRBJ2-1, with TRBD2 matching 8 bases. The V gene end was trimmed by 4 bases and the J gene end by 8 bases; junction bases not matched to a gene: 11. Germline V gene sequence: CDR1 SGHRS, CDR2 YFSETQ. CDR3 length: 15 residues. CDR3 coding DNA: TGCGCCAGCAGCCCAATAGCGGGAAATTCTTATGAGCAGTTCTTC. Protein product: CASSPIAGNSYEQFF. The variable domain in full, with the rest retrieved from reference TRBV5-1 and TRBJ2-1, is KAGVTQTPRYLIKTRGQQVTLSCSPISGHRSVSWYQQTPGQGLQFLFEYFSETQRNKGNFPGRFSGRQFSNSRSEMNVSTLELGDSALYLCASSPIAGNSYEQFFGPGTRLTVL.

The V gene is TRBV30, the J gene TRBJ2-1; D assignment may be TRBD1 or TRBD2 (6 bases each). In germline, CDR1 is GTSNPN, CDR2 SVGIG (reference sequence). This CDR3 region has 15 residues. V was cut by 2 bases and J by 8 bases, with 19 bases left in between. This CDR3 is CAWSRGLGGLDEQFF. Here the CDR3 DNA reads TGTGCCTGGAGTAGGGGTCTAGGGGGGTTGGATGAGCAGTTCTTC.

The chain employs TRBV28 and TRBJ2-2, with 16 bases that match TRBD2. CDR3 size: 19 residues. Losses at the gene ends were 2 bases for V and 7 bases for J; bases not matched to a gene: 10. In germline, CDR1 is MDHEN, CDR2 SYDVKM. The CDR3 DNA sequence: TGTGCCAGCAGTTTAACCGGGACTAGCGGGAGGGCCATTATCGGGGAGCTGTTTTTT. Translation: CASSLTGTSGRAIIGELFF. Filled out from reference TRBV28 and TRBJ2-2, the complete variable domain reads DVKVTQSSRYLVKRTGEKVFLECVQDMDHENMFWYRQDPGLGLRLIYFSYDVKMKEKGDIPEGYSVSREKKERFSLILESASTNQTSMYLCASSLTGTSGRAIIGELFFGEGSRLTVL.

The chain has TRBV7-2 and TRBJ2-1; D is perhaps TRBD1 (5 bases). The CDR3 consists of 13 residues. Trimming shortened V by 3 bases and J by 6 bases, and 9 bases separated the two germline ends. CDR1 is SGHTA and CDR2 is FQGNSA in the germline V gene. The CDR3 coding sequence is TGTGCCAGCAGCTTGCGTCAGGGCAATGAGCAGTTCTTC. As protein: CASSLRQGNEQFF.

This clone has just a few counts. CDR3 sequence (DNA): TGTGCCAGCAGTTTGGGCGGATACTATGGCTACACCTTC. It is translated as CASSLGGYYGYTF. The rearrangement joins TRBV28 to TRBJ1-2; D uncertain. The ends were cut back, 3 bases at V and 3 bases at J, with 8 bases in the middle. This CDR3 has 13 residues. Germline CDR1 MDHEN, CDR2 SYDVKM.

Points on this clone: This sample includes further DNA sequences coding for the same CDR3. The chain employs TRBV11-2 and TRBJ2-5; 7 nucleotides align to TRBD2. V lost 4 bases, J lost 3 bases, and 2 bases stayed unmatched. The CDR3 has 13 residues. The germline V gene encodes CDR1 SGHAT and CDR2 FQNNGV. CDR3 bases: TGTGCCAGCAGCTCCGGACTAGAAGAGACCCAGTACTTC. Protein product: CASSSGLEETQYF.